These 7 T cell receptor beta chains were sequenced from one sample in a study of T cell responses to AZD1222 COVID-19 vaccine. Measured with immunoSEQ multiplex PCR; TCRdb has only the in-frame clones, and not every one. The sample shows around 66,000 clones, roughly 90% of them seen only once. The specimen was peripheral blood, collected on day 0 of AZD1222 vaccination. These receptors all stem from an adult in good health.

The CDR3 here is CASSMVQGAGEKLFF. The CDR3 bases are TGTGCCAGTAGTATGGTCCAGGGGGCGGGTGAAAAACTGTTTTTT. The V call is TRBV19, the J call TRBJ1-4; TRBD1 matches 8 bases. The CDR3 has 15 residues. Trimming took 3 bases from V and 7 from J; bases not matched to a gene: 7. From germline, CDR1 is LNHDA and CDR2 SQIVND (reference sequence).

This chain connects TRBV2 to TRBJ2-7; 8 nucleotides match TRBD1. V shed 6 bases and J 2 bases; nucleotides not matched to a gene: 6. In germline, CDR1 is SNHLY, CDR2 FYNNEI. The CDR3 contains 14 residues. The CDR3 here is CASREGQVPYEQYF. DNA of the CDR3: TGTGCCAGCAGAGAGGGACAGGTCCCCTACGAGCAGTACTTC.

This chain links TRBV28 with TRBJ1-2; a weak D match, TRBD1 (5 bases). The CDR3 spans 14 residues. Germline CDR1 is MDHEN and CDR2 is SYDVKM. V shed 7 bases and J shed 5 bases, with 17 bases lying between them. CDR3 coding DNA: TGTGCCAGCATAGGGTCCGGGACGGAGTATGGCTACACCTTC. This gives the protein CASIGSGTEYGYTF.

The chain carries TRBV27 and TRBJ1-5; D remains unclear. This CDR3 comprises 14 residues. V was shortened by 3 bases and J by 7 bases, with 13 bases between the two germline ends. Germline V gene data show CDR1 as MNHEY and CDR2 as SMNVEV (reference sequence). In nucleotides, the CDR3 is TGTGCCAGCAGTTTCGCCCAGAATTTCCAGCCCCAGCATTTT. It translates to CASSFAQNFQPQHF.

This chain joins TRBV7-9 and TRBJ2-1; 10 bases match TRBD2. Germline trimming cut 9 bases from V and 9 bases from J; bases unmatched to any gene: 14. From germline, CDR1 is SEHNR and CDR2 FQNEAQ (reference sequence). The CDR3 consists of 15 residues. The DNA for the CDR3 is TGTGCCAGTCCCCTAGCGGGGGCCCCCCTCGGTGAGCAGTTCTTC. Its protein is CASPLAGAPLGEQFF.

The chain carries TRBV7-2 and TRBJ1-2, with D possibly matching TRBD1 (5 bases). V lost 4 bases, J lost 6 bases, and 15 bases lay in between. The CDR3 extends over 14 amino acids. Germline CDR1 reads SGHTA; CDR2 reads FQGNSA. CDR3 loop: CASSSGARGNGYTF. The CDR3 nucleotides are TGTGCCAGCAGCTCCGGGGCAAGGGGCAATGGCTACACCTTC.

J is TRBJ2-1 and V is TRBV5-4; 15 nucleotides align to TRBD2. V lost 3 bases to trimming and J lost 0 bases; unmatched junction nucleotides: 4. Germline CDR1 SGHNT, CDR2 YYREEE (reference sequence). The CDR3 spans 18 residues. CDR3 sequence (DNA): TGTGCCAGCAGCTCCGGGACTAGCGGGAGGAGCTCCTACAATGAGCAGTTCTTC. It translates to CASSSGTSGRSSYNEQFF. The complete variable domain, with remaining parts taken from reference TRBV5-4 and TRBJ2-1, reads ETGVTQSPTHLIKTRGQQVTLRCSSQSGHNTVSWYQQALGQGPQFIFQYYREEENGRGNFPPRFSGLQFPNYSSELNVNALELDDSALYLCASSSGTSGRSSYNEQFFGPGTRLTVL.